This T cell receptor (beta chain) was profiled in a study of blood T cell repertoires in COVID-19. About the research overall: Samples taken during acute and convalescent COVID-19 were collected in the United States, Italy and Spain. T cells, B-cell-depleted T cells, or PBMCs provided the cDNA or gDNA that served as material.

CDR1 and CDR2 (germline): LNHDA, SQIVND (reference sequence). The V gene lost 3 bases and the J gene lost 8 bases, with 11 bases spanning the gap. There are 13 residues in the CDR3. Here immunoSEQ multiplex PCR was the method, and the copy in TCRdb shows in-frame clones only, minus some. The sample consists of over 70,000 clones, around three quarters of them appearing once. Sequencing input: peripheral blood. This sequence originates from a woman of 80 years or more with active or convalescent COVID-19. The rearrangement joins TRBV19 to TRBJ2-4; maybe TRBD1 (6 bases). CDR3 nucleotides: TGTGCCAGTAGTATGGACAGACTCGACATTCAGTACTTC. Amino acids: CASSMDRLDIQYF. The whole variable domain, remainder taken from reference TRBV19 and TRBJ2-4, is DGGITQSPKYLFRKEGQNVTLSCEQNLNHDAMYWYRQDPGQGLRLIYYSQIVNDFQKGDIAEGYSVSREKKESFPLTVTSAQKNPTAFYLCASSMDRLDIQYFGAGTRLSVL.